A selection of T cell receptor beta chains follows, all from one sample in a study of blood T cell repertoires in COVID-19. Profiled with immunoSEQ multiplex PCR; TCRdb holds only in-frame clones, not every one. The sample consists of fewer than 650,000 clones, roughly nine tenths of them appearing once. Sequenced material: peripheral blood. The receptors here all came from a woman aged 45-65 years with COVID-19, enrolled during active disease. Both conserved end residues are part of each CDR3. The D gene is left open where the match is weak. Rows give clone size only sometimes, using once, few, many, or a class for an expanded clone.

d_gene: NA; abundance: NA; j_gene: TRBJ1-2; v_gene: TRBV2; CDR3nt: TGTGCCAGCAGTGGGGGGGTAGATGGGAAAGATGGCTACACCTTC; CDR3aa: CASSGGVDGKDGYTF
d_gene: TRBD1; abundance: NA; j_gene: TRBJ1-2; v_gene: TRBV9; CDR3nt: TGTGCCAGCAGCGCTATACAGGGGCGATATGGCTACACCTTC; CDR3aa: CASSAIQGRYGYTF
d_gene: TRBD2; abundance: NA; j_gene: TRBJ2-2; v_gene: TRBV4-1; CDR3nt: TGCGCCAGCAGCCCTTCGGGGGGGACCGGGGAGCTGTTTTTT; CDR3aa: CASSPSGGTGELFF
d_gene: TRBD2; abundance: NA; j_gene: TRBJ2-7; v_gene: TRBV5-4; CDR3nt: TGTGCCAGCAGCTTGAGTGGGACTAGCGGGGGCAAGCAGTACTTC; CDR3aa: CASSLSGTSGGKQYF
d_gene: NA; abundance: NA; j_gene: TRBJ2-2; v_gene: TRBV11-2; CDR3nt: TGTGCCAGCAGCTCACAGGGTTTTGGGCTGTTTTTT; CDR3aa: CASSSQGFGLFF
d_gene: TRBD1; abundance: NA; j_gene: TRBJ2-3; v_gene: TRBV4-2; CDR3nt: TGTGCCAGCAGCCGGGGGGACAGGGCTAGCACAGATACGCAGTATTTT; CDR3aa: CASSRGDRASTDTQYF
d_gene: TRBD1; abundance: NA; j_gene: TRBJ1-1; v_gene: TRBV4-2; CDR3nt: TGTGCCAGCAGCCATGTAACAGGGGTAGGCACTGAAGCTTTCTTT; CDR3aa: CASSHVTGVGTEAFF
d_gene: NA; abundance: NA; j_gene: TRBJ1-3; v_gene: TRBV2; CDR3nt: TGTGCCAGCAGTTACAGGGCTGGAAACACCATATATTTT; CDR3aa: CASSYRAGNTIYF
d_gene: TRBD1; abundance: NA; j_gene: TRBJ1-5; v_gene: TRBV6-5; CDR3nt: TGTGCCAGCAGTCCAGGGACAGGGGCGCATCAGCCCCAGCATTTT; CDR3aa: CASSPGTGAHQPQHF
d_gene: TRBD1; abundance: NA; j_gene: TRBJ2-1; v_gene: TRBV6-5; CDR3nt: TGTGCCAGCACCCCCCCGGGACAGGGCAATGAGCAGTTCTTC; CDR3aa: CASTPPGQGNEQFF
d_gene: TRBD1; abundance: few; j_gene: TRBJ1-6; v_gene: TRBV6-6; CDR3nt: TGTGCCAGCAGTCGTGGACAGGGGGGCTCCTATAATTCACCCCTCCACTTT; CDR3aa: CASSRGQGGSYNSPLHF
d_gene: TRBD2; abundance: NA; j_gene: TRBJ2-3; v_gene: TRBV12-5; CDR3nt: TGTGCTAGTGGTTTTGGGACTAGCGGGGGGACAGATACGCAGTATTTT; CDR3aa: CASGFGTSGGTDTQYF
d_gene: NA; abundance: NA; j_gene: TRBJ2-2; v_gene: TRBV7-3; CDR3nt: TGTGCCATCAAGGGACAGAACACCGGGGAGCTGTTTTTT; CDR3aa: CAIKGQNTGELFF
d_gene: NA; abundance: once; j_gene: TRBJ1-5; v_gene: TRBV28; CDR3nt: TGTGCCAGCAGTTCTGGGACTCACCTAGAGGATCAGCCCCAGCATTTT; CDR3aa: CASSSGTHLEDQPQHF
d_gene: NA; abundance: NA; j_gene: TRBJ1-5; v_gene: TRBV5-4; CDR3nt: TGTGCCAGTCTCCGCGGGGGGGTTGATAGCAATCAGCCCCAGCATTTT; CDR3aa: CASLRGGVDSNQPQHF
d_gene: TRBD2; abundance: few; j_gene: TRBJ2-3; v_gene: TRBV2; CDR3nt: TGTGCCAGCAACCGGGGGGATGCAGATACGCAGTATTTT; CDR3aa: CASNRGDADTQYF
d_gene: TRBD1; abundance: NA; j_gene: TRBJ2-3; v_gene: TRBV25-1; CDR3nt: TGTGCCAGCAGTGACCGAAAGGGGGCCCGACCAGATACGCAGTATTTT; CDR3aa: CASSDRKGARPDTQYF
d_gene: NA; abundance: once; j_gene: TRBJ2-2; v_gene: TRBV7-2; CDR3nt: TGTGCCAGCAGCTCAAGGCGTGTCAGCGTTGAAGGGGAGCTGTTTTTT; CDR3aa: CASSSRRVSVEGELFF
d_gene: TRBD1; abundance: NA; j_gene: TRBJ1-5; v_gene: TRBV3-1/TRBV3-2; CDR3nt: TGTGCCAGCAGCCAAGGACAGGGTAATCAGCCCCAGCATTTT; CDR3aa: CASSQGQGNQPQHF
d_gene: NA; abundance: NA; j_gene: TRBJ1-2; v_gene: TRBV12-3/TRBV12-4; CDR3nt: TGTGCCAGCACCCTCGGGGGAATCGATGGCTACACCTTC; CDR3aa: CASTLGGIDGYTF
d_gene: NA; abundance: NA; j_gene: TRBJ1-6; v_gene: TRBV11-2; CDR3nt: TGTGCCAGCAGCCCCTCGGGAGGGACTGGTTCACCCCTCCACTTT; CDR3aa: CASSPSGGTGSPLHF
d_gene: NA; abundance: NA; j_gene: TRBJ2-1; v_gene: TRBV29-1; CDR3nt: TGCAGCGTTGGGTGGAATCGGGGTAATGAGCAGTTCTTC; CDR3aa: CSVGWNRGNEQFF
d_gene: NA; abundance: NA; j_gene: TRBJ2-2; v_gene: TRBV12-3/TRBV12-4; CDR3nt: TGTGCCAGCACGTCAGGGAACACCGGGGAGCTGTTTTTT; CDR3aa: CASTSGNTGELFF
d_gene: NA; abundance: once; j_gene: TRBJ2-7; v_gene: TRBV3-1/TRBV3-2; CDR3nt: TGTGCCAGCAGCACCGAGGGTTCCACCCTCTACGAGCAGTACTTC; CDR3aa: CASSTEGSTLYEQYF
d_gene: TRBD1; abundance: NA; j_gene: TRBJ2-1; v_gene: TRBV5-4; CDR3nt: TGTGCCAGCAGAATTCAGGGGGTTTACTCCTACAATGAGCAGTTCTTC; CDR3aa: CASRIQGVYSYNEQFF
d_gene: TRBD1; abundance: NA; j_gene: TRBJ2-7; v_gene: TRBV5-1; CDR3nt: TGCGCCAGCAGCTCTGGGACAGGCATCTACGAGCAGTACTTC; CDR3aa: CASSSGTGIYEQYF
d_gene: NA; abundance: NA; j_gene: TRBJ1-3; v_gene: TRBV4-1; CDR3nt: TGCGCCAGCAGCCAAAGCAGCGTTTCAGGAAACACCATATATTTT; CDR3aa: CASSQSSVSGNTIYF
d_gene: NA; abundance: NA; j_gene: TRBJ1-3; v_gene: TRBV6-5; CDR3nt: TGTGCCAGCAGTCCAGGACAAGACTCTGGAAACACCATATATTTT; CDR3aa: CASSPGQDSGNTIYF
d_gene: NA; abundance: NA; j_gene: TRBJ1-2; v_gene: TRBV5-6; CDR3nt: TGTGCCAGCAGCGGTGACTCGGTCTATGGCTACACCTTC; CDR3aa: CASSGDSVYGYTF
d_gene: NA; abundance: few; j_gene: TRBJ1-1; v_gene: TRBV7-2; CDR3nt: TGTGCCAGCAGCGTAGACAGGAGTATGGCTTTCTTT; CDR3aa: CASSVDRSMAFF
d_gene: TRBD1; abundance: NA; j_gene: TRBJ1-1; v_gene: TRBV6-5; CDR3nt: TGTGCCAGCAGCTCGACAGGGGTAGAAGCTTTCTTT; CDR3aa: CASSSTGVEAFF
d_gene: TRBD1; abundance: few; j_gene: TRBJ2-1; v_gene: TRBV27; CDR3nt: TGTGCCAGCAGTTCCATCCTCGTGGGACAGGGCCCCTACAATGAGCAGTTCTTC; CDR3aa: CASSSILVGQGPYNEQFF
d_gene: TRBD1; abundance: NA; j_gene: TRBJ2-7; v_gene: TRBV9; CDR3nt: TGTGCCAGCAGCGTGGGACAGTTCTACGAGCAGTACTTC; CDR3aa: CASSVGQFYEQYF